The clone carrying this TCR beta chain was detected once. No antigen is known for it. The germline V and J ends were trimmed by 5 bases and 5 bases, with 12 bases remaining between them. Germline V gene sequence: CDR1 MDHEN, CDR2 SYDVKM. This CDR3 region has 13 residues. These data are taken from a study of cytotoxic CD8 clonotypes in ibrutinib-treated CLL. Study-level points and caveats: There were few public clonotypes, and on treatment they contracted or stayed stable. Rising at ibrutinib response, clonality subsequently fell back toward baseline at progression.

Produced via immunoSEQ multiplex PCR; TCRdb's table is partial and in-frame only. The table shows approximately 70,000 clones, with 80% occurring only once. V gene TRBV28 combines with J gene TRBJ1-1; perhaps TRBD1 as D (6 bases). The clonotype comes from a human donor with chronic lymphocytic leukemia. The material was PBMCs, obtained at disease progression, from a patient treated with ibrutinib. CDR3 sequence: CASSQQGRTEAFF. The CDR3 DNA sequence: TGTGCCAGCAGTCAACAGGGCAGGACTGAAGCTTTCTTT.